Following are 27 T cell receptor beta chains from one sample sequenced in a study of blood T cells in healthy people across ages. A J-beta primer mix and a sample-barcoded 5' primer were used in a second PCR of about 7 to 12 cycles. TCRdb used MiXCR to reprocess the 5' RACE reads, holding one entry per CDR3 protein. The top ten clones hold over 3.5% of a sample with 500,000 to 650,000 distinct CDR3 sequences, about 25% of them seen once. These records were also assigned to another study, of T cells of mothers and their children.

Sequencing was done on a sample of blood. The receptors were sampled from a boy aged 2 to 10 in good health.

This sequence joins TRBV29-1 and TRBJ2-1, with 7 bases lining up with TRBD1. The junction had 7 bases not matched to a gene; V was cut back by 4 bases and J by 7 bases. The length of the CDR3 is 13 residues. Germline CDR1 is SQVTM and CDR2 is ANQGSEA. DNA for the CDR3: TGCAGCGTTGGTGAGGGGGCGGGTAATGAGCAGTTCTTC. It specifies CSVGEGAGNEQFF.

The sample holds a few counts of this clonotype. The V call is TRBV29-1, the J call TRBJ2-1; 7 positions agree with TRBD2. CDR1 and CDR2 from the germline V gene are SQVTM and ANQGSEA. Unmatched junction bases numbered 3, after V lost 1 base and J lost 3 bases. The CDR3 totals 14 residues. CDR3 sequence: CSVEGTRDYNEQFF. CDR3 coding DNA: TGCAGCGTTGAAGGGACTAGAGACTACAATGAGCAGTTCTTC.

The chain links TRBV7-9 to TRBJ2-1; TRBD2 might be the D (5 bases). In germline, CDR1 is SEHNR, CDR2 FQNEAQ (reference sequence). The CDR3 extends over 17 amino acids. V was clipped by 5 bases and J by 1 base, with 18 bases between them. In DNA, the CDR3 is TGTGCCAGCAGCCCAATTCGACTACCTGCTTCCTACAATGAGCAGTTCTTC. Amino acid sequence: CASSPIRLPASYNEQFF.

This rearrangement joins TRBV9 to TRBJ2-3, with 8 bases aligning to TRBD2. This CDR3 region has 15 residues. The V gene's germline CDR1 is SGDLS and CDR2 YYNGEE. The junction had 5 bases not matched to a gene; V was cut back by 3 bases and J by 2 bases. The CDR3 coding sequence is TGTGCCAGCAGCGGAATAGCGGGAATCACAGATACGCAGTATTTT. This gives the protein CASSGIAGITDTQYF.

This sequence joins TRBV10-2 and TRBJ1-1; 11 bases fit TRBD1. V gave up 4 bases and J gave up 6 bases; unmatched junction bases: 10. This CDR3 spans 16 amino acids. The germline V gene encodes CDR1 WSHSY and CDR2 SAAADI. The CDR3 DNA follows: TGCGCCAGCAGTGGGATCCGGGACAGGGGGTTCCCTGAAGCTTTCTTT. Its translation: CASSGIRDRGFPEAFF.

The chain uses TRBV5-4 and TRBJ2-5; D is possibly TRBD1 (5 bases). CDR1 is SGHNT and CDR2 is YYREEE in the germline V gene (reference sequence). V lost 4 bases and J lost 0, with 10 bases in between. The CDR3 is 14 residues long. CDR3 residues: CASSRQMDQETQYF. Written as DNA, the CDR3 is TGTGCCAGCAGCCGACAGATGGACCAAGAGACCCAGTACTTC.

The chain couples TRBV12-3 or TRBV12-4 to TRBJ2-5; 14 bases map to TRBD2. The DNA end favors TRBJ2-1, so the J call may be wrong. The CDR3 has 16 amino acids. The CDR3 region has the DNA TGTGCCAGCAGTTGGGGACTAGCGGGAGTGGTAGTTGAGCAGTTCTTC. Protein: CASSWGLAGVVVEQFF.

This clonotype was counted a few times. V and J are TRBV20-1 and TRBJ2-7; a weak D match, TRBD1 (5 bases). The CDR3 sequence is 13 residues long. The V end was cut by 4 bases, the J end by 1 base, with 11 bases between. CDR1 is DFQATT, CDR2 SNEGSKA, per germline (reference sequence). The CDR3 DNA reads TGCAGTGCTAACCGCAGGGAATCCTACGAGCAGTACTTC. Translating gives CSANRRESYEQYF.

The chain carries TRBV9 and TRBJ2-7, with 7 bases matching TRBD2. CDR3 size: 15 residues. Germline assignment: CDR1 SGDLS and CDR2 YYNGEE. V lost 2 bases to trimming and J lost 2 bases; unmatched junction nucleotides: 7. The CDR3 protein is CASSVGEGGPYEQYF. The CDR3 bases are TGTGCCAGCAGCGTTGGGGAGGGAGGCCCCTACGAGCAGTACTTC.

This sequence joins TRBV25-1 and TRBJ2-3; possibly TRBD1 for D (5 bases). Germline V CDR1 and CDR2: MGHDK, SYGVNS. This CDR3 has 17 amino acids. The germline V and J ends were trimmed by 3 bases and 2 bases, with 18 bases remaining between them. The CDR3 loop is CASSDGIWNGATDTQYF. In DNA form, the CDR3 reads TGTGCCAGCAGTGACGGCATATGGAATGGGGCCACAGATACGCAGTATTTT.

The chain carries TRBV7-2 and TRBJ2-3; the D gene is possibly TRBD2 (6 bases). Per germline, CDR1 SGHTA and CDR2 FQGNSA. Trimming shortened V by 11 bases and J by 0 bases, and 12 bases separated the two germline ends. This CDR3 has 13 amino acids. The chain's CDR3 is CAVAVGSTDTQYF. In DNA, the CDR3 is TGTGCCGTAGCGGTGGGAAGCACAGATACGCAGTATTTT.

This clonotype was detected a few times. This sequence joins TRBV6-1 and TRBJ1-3; D is uncertain. Germline V lookup: CDR1 MNHNS, CDR2 SASEGT. Trimming stripped 5 bases from V and 0 bases from J, with 14 bases between. The CDR3 spans 16 residues. CDR3 loop: CASSQKMDISGNTIYF. The CDR3 DNA is TGTGCCAGCAGTCAGAAGATGGATATCTCTGGAAACACCATATATTTT.

A few counts support this clonotype. V is TRBV7-9 and J is TRBJ2-5; 10 nucleotides agree with TRBD2. After removal of 5 bases from V and 5 bases from J, the junction contained 14 bases not matched to a gene. The CDR3 spans 17 residues. CDR1 is SEHNR, CDR2 FQNEAQ, per germline (reference sequence). The CDR3 DNA follows: TGTGCCAGCAGCAGCCGGACTAGCGGTTATAGCGGGGAGACCCAGTACTTC. Residues: CASSSRTSGYSGETQYF.

This clonotype was seen a handful of times. This chain connects TRBV4-2 to TRBJ2-1, with D unresolved. The CDR3 length is 15 residues. Between the trimmed V and J ends, which lost 4 bases and 1 base, there was a span of 11 bases. The germline V gene has CDR1 LGHNA and CDR2 YNFKEQ. The CDR3 DNA follows: TGTGCCAGCAGCCCCGCTCGCGGTTCCTACAATGAGCAGTTCTTC. As protein: CASSPARGSYNEQFF.

The gene calls are TRBV20-1 and TRBJ2-4; 8 bases line up with TRBD2. Germline values: CDR1 DFQATT, CDR2 SNEGSKA (reference sequence). After removal of 5 bases from V and 8 bases from J, the junction contained 20 bases not matched to a gene. The CDR3 spans 17 residues. CDR3 sequence reads: CSAPGQRGPGVWDIQYF. The CDR3 DNA sequence: TGCAGTGCTCCCGGGCAGCGGGGGCCCGGGGTTTGGGACATTCAGTACTTC.

The chain couples TRBV6-2 or TRBV6-3 to TRBJ2-3; D is uncertain. The CDR3 spans 15 residues. Germline CDR1 MNHEY, CDR2 SVGEGT. The ends were cut back, 0 bases at V and 1 base at J, with 8 bases in the middle. CDR3 protein: CASSYSRSGTDTQYF. CDR3 in DNA: TGTGCCAGCAGTTACTCCAGGAGCGGCACAGATACGCAGTATTTT.

The gene calls are TRBV29-1 and TRBJ1-3; D not certain. Trimming left V 7 bases short and J 4 bases short, with 8 bases between. This CDR3 contains 11 residues. Germline-derived CDR1 and CDR2 are SQVTM and ANQGSEA. CDR3 sequence (DNA): TGCAGCGCCCCGCTAGGAAACACCATATATTTT. Protein product: CSAPLGNTIYF.

The chain carries TRBV5-1 and TRBJ2-7, with 7 bases that match TRBD2. The germline V gene has CDR1 SGHRS and CDR2 YFSETQ. V gave up 2 bases and J gave up 2 bases; unmatched junction bases: 7. The CDR3 has 15 amino acids. The CDR3 region is CASSLVRDYPYEQYF. DNA for the CDR3: TGCGCCAGCAGCTTAGTTAGGGACTATCCCTACGAGCAGTACTTC.

In its sample, this clonotype was seen a few times. The CDR3 region is CASSGPGQAAYEQYF. As DNA, the CDR3 is TGTGCCAGCAGTGGACCGGGACAGGCAGCCTACGAGCAGTACTTC. This chain links TRBV25-1 with TRBJ2-7; 8 bases match TRBD1. This CDR3 region has 15 residues. Trimming took 4 bases from V and 2 from J; bases not matched to a gene: 7. Germline V gives CDR1 MGHDK, CDR2 SYGVNS.

This clonotype has a single count. This chain links TRBV11-2 with TRBJ1-2; 7 positions agree with TRBD1. The CDR3 extends over 16 amino acids. CDR1 is SGHAT, CDR2 FQNNGV, per germline. With V trimmed by 4 bases and J by 0 bases, 8 bases remained unmatched. CDR3 loop: CASSSWDRSANYGYTF. CDR3 coding DNA: TGTGCCAGCAGCTCCTGGGACAGATCGGCTAACTATGGCTACACCTTC.

The J gene is TRBJ2-1, the V gene TRBV20-1; D perhaps matches TRBD2 (5 bases). V lost 3 bases and J 4 bases, leaving 13 bases between the germline ends. Germline assignment: CDR1 DFQATT and CDR2 SNEGSKA (reference sequence). The CDR3 sequence is 14 residues long. CDR3 nucleotide sequence: TGCAGTGCTAGTAGGCTAGCAGAGTACAATGAGCAGTTCTTC. Its protein is CSASRLAEYNEQFF.

The chain recombines TRBV7-8 with TRBJ2-7; tentative D call: TRBD1 (5 bases). The V gene lost 1 base and the J gene lost 9 bases, with 16 bases spanning the gap. This CDR3 has 14 amino acids. The germline CDR1 and CDR2 sequences are SGHVS and FQNEAQ. CDR3 protein: CASSLVQGRAVQYF. The DNA for the CDR3 is TGTGCCAGCAGCTTAGTTCAGGGCAGGGCCGTGCAGTACTTC.

This clonotype was detected only a few times. The chain joins TRBV9 to TRBJ2-7; D possibly corresponds to TRBD1 (5 bases). The V gene's germline CDR1 is SGDLS and CDR2 YYNGEE. Trimming removed 0 bases at V and 5 bases at J, with 15 bases between. The CDR3 covers 15 residues. CDR3 loop: CASSVEGADLDEQYF. In DNA, the CDR3 is TGTGCCAGCAGCGTAGAAGGGGCCGACCTCGACGAGCAGTACTTC.

V usage is TRBV7-3 and J usage is TRBJ2-1, with TRBD2 matching over 12 bases. The trim removed 5 bases at V and 8 bases at J, leaving 10 bases unmatched. Germline V gives CDR1 SGHTA, CDR2 FQGTGA. The CDR3 extends over 16 amino acids. In nucleotides, the CDR3 is TGTGCCAGCAGCCCCCACGATCGACTAGCGGGGGATGAGCAGTTCTTC. Translating it yields CASSPHDRLAGDEQFF.

The table lists this clonotype with a few counts. This chain connects TRBV4-1 to TRBJ2-1; 7 bases line up with TRBD1. This CDR3 has 14 amino acids. V was clipped by 4 bases and J by 9 bases; unmatched bases: 9. Germline V CDR1 and CDR2: MGHRA, YSYEKL. As DNA, the CDR3 is TGCGCCAGCAGCCGCACAGGGGAGTACGGTGAGCAGTTCTTC. Amino acid sequence: CASSRTGEYGEQFF.

V is TRBV29-1 and J is TRBJ2-3; 12 bases map to TRBD2. CDR1 SQVTM and CDR2 ANQGSEA come from the germline V gene. The CDR3 covers 14 residues. J was trimmed by 5 bases and V by 7 bases; bases with no gene match: 7. For the CDR3, the DNA is TGCAGCGGAACTAGCGGGGGGCTGGGAGATACGCAGTATTTT. Translating gives CSGTSGGLGDTQYF.

V usage is TRBV6-2 or TRBV6-3 and J usage is TRBJ2-1; 12 nucleotides match TRBD2. CDR1 is MNHEY, CDR2 SVGEGT, per germline. Trimming removed 6 bases from V and 1 base from J; junction bases left unmatched: 1. The length of the CDR3 is 15 residues. The CDR3 reads CASRGLAGSYNEQFF. In DNA, the CDR3 is TGTGCCAGCAGAGGACTAGCGGGATCCTACAATGAGCAGTTCTTC.